The rows below give T cell receptor beta chains drawn from one sample of a study of T cell repertoires in cytomegalovirus infection. One entry per CDR3 protein, called by TCRdb with MiXCR from the reads. Among roughly 990,000 distinct CDR3 sequences listed, about a third were seen once. No antigen has been identified for these receptors. The material sequenced was cultured CD8+ T cells from PBMCs, taken from culture after CMV antigen stimulation. All receptors derive from a human donor in good health (CMV status not recorded). Some clones in this sample may be carry-over from other donors' samples. Each CDR3 is given with its conserved first and last residue. The D gene is left open where the match is weak. For some rows the clone size is stated as once, few or many, or as a class when expanded; others skip it.

V gene: TRBV2; clone size: .; D gene: .; J gene: TRBJ1-4; CDR3 protein: CASKSGPAGANEKLFF; CDR3 DNA: TGTGCCAGCAAATCCGGACCAGCTGGAGCTAATGAAAAACTGTTTTTT
V gene: TRBV7-9; clone size: few; D gene: .; J gene: TRBJ1-3; CDR3 protein: CASSLAEVLSGNTIYF; CDR3 DNA: TGTGCCAGCAGCTTAGCGGAGGTTCTCTCTGGAAACACCATATATTTT
V gene: TRBV6-5; clone size: few; D gene: .; J gene: TRBJ1-1; CDR3 protein: CASNGGDTEAFF; CDR3 DNA: TGTGCCAGCAATGGGGGGGACACTGAAGCTTTCTTT
V gene: TRBV4-3; clone size: .; D gene: .; J gene: TRBJ1-1; CDR3 protein: CASSQGPWASEAFF; CDR3 DNA: TGCGCCAGCAGCCAAGGTCCGTGGGCCTCTGAAGCTTTCTTT
V gene: TRBV9; clone size: .; D gene: .; J gene: TRBJ2-1; CDR3 protein: CASSVAGYGNEQFF; CDR3 DNA: TGTGCCAGCAGCGTAGCTGGGTACGGGAATGAGCAGTTCTTC
V gene: TRBV7-8; clone size: .; D gene: .; J gene: TRBJ1-1; CDR3 protein: CASSHREGAEAFF; CDR3 DNA: TGTGCCAGCAGCCATAGGGAGGGGGCTGAAGCTTTCTTT
V gene: TRBV15; clone size: few; D gene: .; J gene: TRBJ2-1; CDR3 protein: CATSRDRAHSLGSEQFF; CDR3 DNA: TGTGCCACCAGCAGAGACCGGGCCCACTCCCTCGGGAGTGAGCAGTTCTTC
V gene: TRBV27; clone size: few; D gene: .; J gene: TRBJ2-2; CDR3 protein: CASSDPTGELFF; CDR3 DNA: TGTGCCAGCAGCGATCCGACCGGGGAGCTGTTTTTT
V gene: TRBV12-3/TRBV12-4; clone size: few; D gene: .; J gene: TRBJ1-1; CDR3 protein: CASSFPLTRPNTEAFF; CDR3 DNA: TGTGCCAGCAGTTTCCCCCTTACACGGCCGAACACTGAAGCTTTCTTT
V gene: TRBV27; clone size: .; D gene: TRBD1; J gene: TRBJ1-5; CDR3 protein: CASRDNRGYQPQHF; CDR3 DNA: TGTGCCAGCAGAGATAACAGGGGATATCAGCCCCAGCATTTT
V gene: TRBV5-8; clone size: .; D gene: .; J gene: TRBJ2-1; CDR3 protein: CASSWGPENYNEQFF; CDR3 DNA: TGTGCCAGCAGCTGGGGTCCAGAAAACTACAATGAGCAGTTCTTC
V gene: TRBV15; clone size: .; D gene: TRBD2; J gene: TRBJ2-1; CDR3 protein: CATSRPPGLADNEQFF; CDR3 DNA: TGTGCCACCAGCAGACCCCCCGGACTAGCAGACAATGAGCAGTTCTTC
V gene: TRBV7-2; clone size: many; D gene: TRBD1; J gene: TRBJ1-6; CDR3 protein: CASSSHITGEGGALHF; CDR3 DNA: TGTGCCAGCAGCTCTCACATCACAGGGGAAGGGGGAGCCCTCCACTTT
V gene: TRBV4-1; clone size: .; D gene: .; J gene: TRBJ1-1; CDR3 protein: CASSQGMGDRTEAFF; CDR3 DNA: TGCGCCAGCAGCCAAGGGATGGGGGATAGGACTGAAGCTTTCTTT
V gene: TRBV27; clone size: .; D gene: .; J gene: TRBJ1-4; CDR3 protein: CASSLGNVGLREKLFF; CDR3 DNA: TGTGCCAGCAGTTTGGGTAACGTCGGGCTTAGAGAAAAACTGTTTTTT
V gene: TRBV7-9; clone size: many; D gene: .; J gene: TRBJ2-1; CDR3 protein: CASSLDSNHNEQFF; CDR3 DNA: TGTGCCAGCAGCTTAGACTCAAACCACAATGAGCAGTTCTTC
V gene: TRBV12-5; clone size: many; D gene: TRBD1; J gene: TRBJ1-5; CDR3 protein: CASRTGTGENQPQHF; CDR3 DNA: TGTGCTAGCCGAACCGGGACAGGGGAAAATCAGCCCCAGCATTTT
V gene: TRBV4-1; clone size: few; D gene: .; J gene: TRBJ2-1; CDR3 protein: CASSPVQQGGTDEQFF; CDR3 DNA: TGCGCCAGCAGCCCCGTCCAACAGGGAGGGACCGATGAGCAGTTCTTC
V gene: TRBV9; clone size: few; D gene: TRBD2; J gene: TRBJ2-1; CDR3 protein: CASSSPLAGFYNEQFF; CDR3 DNA: TGTGCCAGCAGCTCCCCTCTAGCGGGGTTTTACAATGAGCAGTTCTTC
V gene: TRBV12-3/TRBV12-4; clone size: few; D gene: .; J gene: TRBJ1-2; CDR3 protein: CASSPGPTLGYTF; CDR3 DNA: TGTGCCAGCAGCCCCGGCCCGACCCTCGGCTACACCTTC
V gene: TRBV4-3; clone size: few; D gene: .; J gene: TRBJ2-5; CDR3 protein: CASSQDSGAIETQYF; CDR3 DNA: TGCGCCAGCAGCCAAGATTCGGGGGCGATAGAGACCCAGTACTTC
V gene: TRBV28; clone size: .; D gene: .; J gene: TRBJ1-4; CDR3 protein: CASSLPGEGEKLFF; CDR3 DNA: TGTGCCAGCAGTTTACCAGGGGAGGGGGAAAAACTGTTTTTT
V gene: TRBV6-5; clone size: few; D gene: .; J gene: TRBJ1-2; CDR3 protein: CASSYGGAGGYTF; CDR3 DNA: TGTGCCAGCAGTTACGGGGGCGCGGGTGGCTACACCTTC
V gene: TRBV7-8; clone size: .; D gene: TRBD1; J gene: TRBJ2-5; CDR3 protein: CASSRRDSKETQYF; CDR3 DNA: TGTGCCAGCAGCCGCCGGGACAGCAAAGAGACCCAGTACTTC
V gene: TRBV28; clone size: many; D gene: .; J gene: TRBJ1-1; CDR3 protein: CASSPLDVNTEAFF; CDR3 DNA: TGTGCCAGCAGTCCCCTGGACGTGAACACTGAAGCTTTCTTT
V gene: TRBV5-1; clone size: .; D gene: .; J gene: TRBJ2-3; CDR3 protein: CASSMRTGTDTQYF; CDR3 DNA: TGCGCCAGCAGCATGAGGACAGGCACAGATACGCAGTATTTT
V gene: TRBV7-6; clone size: few; D gene: .; J gene: TRBJ2-1; CDR3 protein: CASSPRVTNEQFF; CDR3 DNA: TGTGCCAGCAGCCCCCGTGTTACCAATGAGCAGTTCTTC
V gene: TRBV12-3/TRBV12-4; clone size: .; D gene: .; J gene: TRBJ1-6; CDR3 protein: CANSFRGKASYNSPLHF; CDR3 DNA: TGTGCCAACAGTTTTAGAGGGAAGGCCTCCTATAATTCACCCCTCCACTTT
V gene: TRBV15; clone size: few; D gene: TRBD1; J gene: TRBJ1-2; CDR3 protein: CATSRDRRDSDSAGYGYTF; CDR3 DNA: TGTGCCACCAGCAGAGATAGGAGGGACAGCGATTCGGCCGGCTATGGCTACACCTTC
V gene: TRBV7-9; clone size: .; D gene: .; J gene: TRBJ1-2; CDR3 protein: CASSSPGLPKGYGYTF; CDR3 DNA: TGTGCCAGCAGCTCCCCCGGCCTCCCCAAGGGCTATGGCTACACCTTC
V gene: TRBV5-6; clone size: few; D gene: .; J gene: TRBJ2-7; CDR3 protein: CASSLGGYLLREQYF; CDR3 DNA: TGTGCCAGCAGCTTGGGGGGATACCTCCTTCGGGAGCAGTACTTC
V gene: TRBV5-1; clone size: .; D gene: TRBD1; J gene: TRBJ2-1; CDR3 protein: CASSASDREAHNEQFF; CDR3 DNA: TGCGCCAGCAGCGCATCGGACAGGGAGGCCCACAATGAGCAGTTCTTC
V gene: TRBV19; clone size: .; D gene: .; J gene: TRBJ2-5; CDR3 protein: CASSIAGGSIETQYF; CDR3 DNA: TGTGCCAGTAGTATAGCTGGAGGGTCTATCGAGACCCAGTACTTC
V gene: TRBV7-6; clone size: few; D gene: .; J gene: TRBJ2-1; CDR3 protein: CASSLESGVFYNEQFF; CDR3 DNA: TGTGCCAGCAGCTTAGAGTCTGGCGTGTTCTACAATGAGCAGTTCTTC
V gene: TRBV7-9; clone size: many; D gene: TRBD1; J gene: TRBJ2-7; CDR3 protein: CASRPKTGFNEQYF; CDR3 DNA: TGTGCCAGCAGGCCTAAGACAGGGTTCAACGAGCAGTACTTC
V gene: TRBV6-6; clone size: .; D gene: TRBD1; J gene: TRBJ2-2; CDR3 protein: CASSYERQGGSGELFF; CDR3 DNA: TGTGCCAGCAGTTACGAGAGACAGGGGGGCTCCGGGGAGCTGTTTTTT
V gene: TRBV7-9; clone size: .; D gene: .; J gene: TRBJ2-1; CDR3 protein: CASQRAGSSYNEQFF; CDR3 DNA: TGTGCCAGCCAGAGGGCGGGGTCTTCCTACAATGAGCAGTTCTTC
V gene: TRBV7-8; clone size: many; D gene: .; J gene: TRBJ1-1; CDR3 protein: CASSLKPFEAFF; CDR3 DNA: TGTGCCAGCAGCCTTAAACCGTTTGAAGCTTTCTTT
V gene: TRBV25-1; clone size: .; D gene: .; J gene: TRBJ1-1; CDR3 protein: CASSEGGAGGWDTEAFF; CDR3 DNA: TGTGCCAGCAGTGAAGGTGGAGCGGGGGGATGGGACACTGAAGCTTTCTTT
V gene: TRBV4-1; clone size: .; D gene: .; J gene: TRBJ2-1; CDR3 protein: CASSQMAGGNNEQFF; CDR3 DNA: TGCGCCAGCAGCCAAATGGCAGGAGGAAACAATGAGCAGTTCTTC
V gene: TRBV7-4; clone size: .; D gene: .; J gene: TRBJ1-3; CDR3 protein: CASSIWEVLSGNTIYF; CDR3 DNA: TGTGCCAGCAGCATTTGGGAAGTACTATCTGGAAACACCATATATTTT
V gene: TRBV20-1; clone size: .; D gene: TRBD1; J gene: TRBJ1-5; CDR3 protein: CSAREGQSLIQPQHF; CDR3 DNA: TGCAGTGCTAGAGAGGGACAGTCGCTCATCCAGCCCCAGCATTTT
V gene: TRBV4-1; clone size: .; D gene: .; J gene: TRBJ1-4; CDR3 protein: CASSQEEKLFF; CDR3 DNA: TGCGCCAGCAGCCAAGAAGAAAAACTGTTTTTT
V gene: TRBV14; clone size: .; D gene: TRBD1; J gene: TRBJ2-3; CDR3 protein: CASSPWDRTSTDTQYF; CDR3 DNA: TGTGCCAGCAGCCCTTGGGACAGAACTAGCACAGATACGCAGTATTTT
V gene: TRBV6-1; clone size: .; D gene: .; J gene: TRBJ1-2; CDR3 protein: CASSYAGLYGYTF; CDR3 DNA: TGTGCCAGCAGTTACGCGGGGTTGTATGGCTACACCTTC
V gene: TRBV6-6; clone size: .; D gene: .; J gene: TRBJ1-1; CDR3 protein: CASLSHRGLTGAFF; CDR3 DNA: TGTGCCAGCCTCTCTCATCGAGGCCTCACTGGAGCTTTCTTT
V gene: TRBV19; clone size: .; D gene: .; J gene: TRBJ1-5; CDR3 protein: CASSIPFDQPQHF; CDR3 DNA: TGTGCCAGTAGTATTCCCTTTGATCAGCCCCAGCATTTT
V gene: TRBV7-9; clone size: many; D gene: .; J gene: TRBJ1-2; CDR3 protein: CASSLRQTLNYGYTF; CDR3 DNA: TGTGCCAGCAGCTTAAGGCAGACCCTTAACTATGGCTACACCTTC